Following are 18 T cell receptor beta chains from one sample sequenced in a study of T cell changes during pregnancy in multiple sclerosis. Generated by immunoSEQ multiplex PCR, the TCRdb table keeps only in-frame clones and is missing some. The profile covers fewer than 80,000 clones, with 94% appearing a single time and roughly 0.14% taken by the ten largest. The sequencing used CD4+ T cells from peripheral blood mononuclear cells, collected after pregnancy. Receptor source: a female donor with multiple sclerosis, enrolled in a pregnancy study.

This clone has just one count. This chain uses TRBV25-1 with TRBJ2-3; tentative D call: TRBD1 (5 bases). The germline V gene has CDR1 MGHDK and CDR2 SYGVNS. Trimming stripped 7 bases from V and 6 bases from J, with 20 bases between. The CDR3 has 15 amino acids. The CDR3 spells CASTPWQGNSDTQYF. The DNA of the CDR3 is TGTGCCAGCACCCCCTGGCAGGGAAATTCGGATACGCAGTATTTT.

This clone was seen once. The chain recombines TRBV18 with TRBJ2-5; 8 bases map to TRBD2. Losses at the gene ends were 3 bases for V and 4 bases for J; bases not matched to a gene: 10. The germline V gene encodes CDR1 KGHSH and CDR2 LQKENI. There are 16 residues in the CDR3. CDR3 region: CASSPLPGGVGETQYF. In DNA form, the CDR3 reads TGTGCCAGCTCACCCCTCCCGGGAGGGGTAGGAGAGACCCAGTACTTC. Based on the CDR3 plus reference TRBV18 and TRBJ2-5, the full variable domain is NAGVMQNPRHLVRRRGQEARLRCSPMKGHSHVYWYRQLPEEGLKFMVYLQKENIIDESGMPKERFSAEFPKEGPSILRIQQVVRGDSAAYFCASSPLPGGVGETQYFGPGTRLLVL.

This sequence joins TRBV5-6 and TRBJ1-2, with D perhaps TRBD1 (5 bases). Germline values: CDR1 SGHDT, CDR2 YYEEEE. This CDR3 is 13 amino acids long. Trimming stripped 5 bases from V and 7 bases from J, with 15 bases between. The DNA of the CDR3 is TGTGCCAGCAGTGCCAGGGAAGTAGGTGGCTACACCTTC. As protein: CASSAREVGGYTF.

This chain uses TRBV18 with TRBJ2-3; 9 bases are a match to TRBD2. Trimming took 0 bases from V and 1 from J; bases not matched to a gene: 8. CDR1 is KGHSH, CDR2 LQKENI, per germline. The CDR3 has 18 amino acids. The CDR3 DNA follows: TGTGCCAGCTCACCACCGCTAGCGGGAAGAAGGGGCACAGATACGCAGTATTTT. The encoded protein is CASSPPLAGRRGTDTQYF.

The V gene is TRBV27, the J gene TRBJ1-3, with D tentatively TRBD1 (6 bases). Trimming stripped 2 bases from V and 3 bases from J, with 11 bases between. Germline lookup yields CDR1 MNHEY and CDR2 SMNVEV (reference sequence). The CDR3 spans 15 residues. The CDR3 sequence is CASSLQKGVGNTIYF. The CDR3 DNA reads TGTGCCAGCAGTTTACAGAAGGGGGTTGGAAACACCATATATTTT.

The chain links TRBV19 to TRBJ2-7; 11 positions match TRBD2. V was clipped by 4 bases and J by 9 bases; unmatched bases: 11. The CDR3 runs 15 residues. Germline CDR1 and CDR2: LNHDA and SQIVND (reference sequence). Here the CDR3 DNA reads TGTGCCAGTAGTAGAGATCTAGCGGGAGGCCCAAGGCAGTACTTC. Its protein is CASSRDLAGGPRQYF.

The chain links TRBV7-8 to TRBJ2-1; a weak D match, TRBD2 (6 bases). The germline V gene encodes CDR1 SGHVS and CDR2 FQNEAQ. The CDR3 contains 11 residues. The ends were cut back, 5 bases at V and 15 bases at J, with 14 bases in the middle. CDR3 sequence reads: CASSNRGFRFF. CDR3 nucleotides: TGTGCCAGCAGCAACCGGGGGTTTCGGTTCTTC.

The V and J genes are TRBV11-2 and TRBJ2-3, with 15 bases matching TRBD2. V shed 5 bases, J shed 5 bases, and the junction held 5 bases outside the gene matches. The CDR3 runs to 16 residues. Germline loops: CDR1 SGHAT, CDR2 FQNNGV. CDR3 amino acids: CASSRGLAGGGDTQYF. In nucleotides, the CDR3 is TGTGCCAGCAGCCGAGGACTAGCGGGAGGGGGAGATACGCAGTATTTT.

This chain links TRBV5-6 with TRBJ1-1; no clear D. Per germline, CDR1 SGHDT and CDR2 YYEEEE. V lost 2 bases, J lost 1 base, and 12 bases lay in between. The CDR3 totals 15 residues. In nucleotides, the CDR3 is TGTGCCAGCAGCTTTGCGGTGTTGACGAACACTGAAGCTTTCTTT. Translation: CASSFAVLTNTEAFF.

This chain links TRBV7-2 with TRBJ2-3; 9 bases agree with TRBD2. The CDR3 length is 17 residues. V shed 5 bases and J 4 bases; nucleotides not matched to a gene: 13. The germline CDR1 and CDR2 sequences are SGHTA and FQGNSA. The CDR3 is CASSLMEAGGWADTQYF. The CDR3 region has the DNA TGTGCCAGCAGCCTCATGGAGGCGGGAGGGTGGGCAGATACGCAGTATTTT.

In regard to this clone: Other DNA sequences from this sample encode an identical CDR3 as well. The V and J genes are TRBV6-5 and TRBJ2-6; D is ambiguous. V was cut by 8 bases and J by 0 bases, with 5 bases left in between. In germline, CDR1 is MNHEY, CDR2 SVGAGI. The CDR3 has 13 residues. The CDR3 reads CASSVSGANVLTF. CDR3 nucleotides: TGTGCCAGCTCAGTCTCTGGGGCCAACGTCCTGACTTTC.

The chain carries TRBV7-9 and TRBJ2-1; TRBD2 agrees at 8 bases. Germline CDR1 is SEHNR and CDR2 is FQNEAQ (reference sequence). This CDR3 is built from 15 residues. Unmatched junction bases numbered 9, after V lost 5 bases and J lost 6 bases. CDR3 amino acids: CASSREGGQGNEQFF. In DNA, the CDR3 is TGTGCCAGCAGCCGGGAGGGTGGTCAAGGCAATGAGCAGTTCTTC.

The chain links TRBV5-8 to TRBJ2-3, with 12 nucleotides matching TRBD2. The CDR3 loop spans 14 amino acids. CDR1 and CDR2 (germline): SGHTS, YDEGEE. V dropped 5 bases and J dropped 4; count of bases not matched to a gene: 2. This chain's CDR3 is CASRRTSGADTQYF. CDR3 DNA sequence: TGTGCCAGCAGAAGGACTAGCGGGGCAGATACGCAGTATTTT.

CDR3 sequence (DNA): TGTGCCAGCAGTTCCGGAGGGGAGTCCTACGAGCAGTACTTC. It is translated as CASSSGGESYEQYF. This chain links TRBV27 with TRBJ2-7; possible D gene TRBD2, 6 bases. Germline V lookup: CDR1 MNHEY, CDR2 SMNVEV (reference sequence). The V end was cut by 4 bases, the J end by 1 base, with 11 bases between. The CDR3 totals 14 residues.

This clone appeared many times. The chain uses TRBV9 and TRBJ2-7; 8 bases align to TRBD2. Germline-derived CDR1 and CDR2 are SGDLS and YYNGEE. V lost 1 base to trimming and J lost 5 bases; unmatched junction nucleotides: 11. This CDR3 is 16 amino acids long. The CDR3 bases are TGTGCCAGCAGCGTACGGGGCCGGGAGGGCCTCAACGAGCAGTACTTC. Its translation is CASSVRGREGLNEQYF.

The chain couples TRBV6-5 to TRBJ1-2; D might be TRBD1 (5 bases). V lost 6 bases and J 2 bases, leaving 7 bases between the germline ends. Looked up from germline, CDR1 is MNHEY and CDR2 is SVGAGI. The CDR3 is 12 amino acids. The CDR3 sequence is CASRTGNYGYTF. For the CDR3, the DNA is TGTGCCAGCAGAACAGGAAACTATGGCTACACCTTC.

The chain joins TRBV20-1 to TRBJ2-4, with a weak D call TRBD2 (5 bases). V lost 7 bases to trimming and J lost 7 bases, with 11 bases between them. The germline V gene encodes CDR1 DFQATT and CDR2 SNEGSKA (reference sequence). This CDR3 comprises 11 residues. The CDR3 sequence is CSGGPLNIQYF. In nucleotides, the CDR3 is TGCAGTGGAGGGCCTTTGAACATTCAGTACTTC.

The chain recombines TRBV29-1 with TRBJ1-3, with D maybe TRBD1 (5 bases). This CDR3 has 16 amino acids. Germline V lookup: CDR1 SQVTM, CDR2 ANQGSEA. V was clipped by 0 bases and J by 0 bases, with 12 bases between them. In DNA form, the CDR3 reads TGCAGCGTTGAAGATCGTACGGGGGACTCTGGAAACACCATATATTTT. The encoded protein is CSVEDRTGDSGNTIYF.